The 18 T cell receptor beta chains below were found in one sample sequenced in a study of blood T cells in healthy people across ages. Through a sample-barcoded 5' primer and a J-beta primer mix, a second PCR was run for roughly 6 to 12 cycles. MiXCR was run by TCRdb on the 5' RACE reads, yielding one entry per CDR3 protein. The sample holds 1.2 million to 1.5 million distinct CDR3 sequences, roughly 45% seen once. The specimen sequenced was blood. Every receptor here comes from a woman between 18 and 29 years old in good health.

There are a few counts of this clonotype. V usage is TRBV5-5 and J usage is TRBJ1-1, with TRBD1 matching over 7 bases. V shed 1 base and J 0 bases; nucleotides not matched to a gene: 15. The CDR3 sequence is 19 residues long. Germline V gene lookup returns CDR1 SGHKS and CDR2 YYEKEE (reference sequence). CDR3 nucleotides: TGTGCCAGCAGCTTGACCGACAGGGTTAACGACCCCCTGAACACTGAAGCTTTCTTT. Protein: CASSLTDRVNDPLNTEAFF.

This clonotype was found a few times. The V and J genes are TRBV5-1 and TRBJ2-7; tentatively, D is TRBD2 (5 bases). The CDR3 has 13 residues. Looked up from germline, CDR1 is SGHRS and CDR2 is YFSETQ. V was pared by 4 bases and J by 3 bases, with 11 bases between. The DNA for the CDR3 is TGCGCCAGCAGCCCGGAGGCCCTCTACGAGCAGTACTTC. Protein: CASSPEALYEQYF.

This clonotype was seen only once. The chain carries TRBV5-1 and TRBJ2-7; D possibly corresponds to TRBD2 (6 bases). From germline, CDR1 is SGHRS and CDR2 YFSETQ. This CDR3 spans 13 amino acids. V gave up 4 bases and J gave up 7 bases, with 15 bases separating them. The CDR3 protein is CASSPGLTNEQYF. CDR3 nucleotides: TGCGCCAGCAGCCCGGGACTGACCAATGAGCAGTACTTC.

The chain joins TRBV6-5 to TRBJ2-3; 8 bases agree with TRBD1. The CDR3 totals 14 residues. The junction had 5 bases not matched to a gene; V was cut back by 2 bases and J by 7 bases. Per the germline V gene, CDR1 is MNHEY and CDR2 is SVGAGI. CDR3 region: CASSYRQGRNTQYF. CDR3 coding DNA: TGTGCCAGCAGTTACAGACAGGGGAGAAATACGCAGTATTTT.

The count of this clonotype is one. The chain couples TRBV5-1 to TRBJ2-2, with D tentatively TRBD2 (6 bases). V was pared by 7 bases and J by 10 bases, with 17 bases between. The CDR3 is made up of 13 amino acids. Germline-derived CDR1 and CDR2 are SGHRS and YFSETQ. In DNA form, the CDR3 reads TGCGCCAGCCGGGACTCCACCGTAGAGGAGCTGTTTTTT. Residues: CASRDSTVEELFF.

Concerning this clonotype: One end of the junction does not line up with germline, which may come from a read error. This rearrangement joins TRBV28 to TRBJ2-7, with 7 bases that match TRBD1. CDR1 and CDR2 (germline): MDHEN, SYDVKM. The CDR3 totals 14 residues. This chain's CDR3 is CVSSTGAYSYEQYF. CDR3 bases: TGTGTCAGCAGTACAGGGGCGTACTCCTACGAGCAGTACTTC.

This clonotype was observed at least ten times. This chain connects TRBV5-1 to TRBJ2-1; D not resolved. The germline V and J ends were trimmed by 0 bases and 3 bases, with 4 bases remaining between them. The CDR3 totals 13 residues. CDR1 SGHRS and CDR2 YFSETQ come from the germline V gene. The CDR3 region has the DNA TGCGCCAGCAGCTTGGGGGGCTACAATGAGCAGTTCTTC. It yields the protein CASSLGGYNEQFF.

This chain links TRBV27 with TRBJ2-3; a weak D match, TRBD1 (5 bases). Trimming shortened V by 8 bases and J by 1 base, and 10 bases separated the two germline ends. The CDR3 spans 13 residues. The germline V gene encodes CDR1 MNHEY and CDR2 SMNVEV (reference sequence). CDR3 sequence: CASPPGRTDTQYF. The CDR3 DNA sequence: TGTGCCAGCCCGCCAGGGCGCACAGATACGCAGTATTTT.

The chain combines TRBV6-5 with TRBJ2-7; D could derive from TRBD1 or TRBD2 (5 bases each). The CDR3 loop spans 15 amino acids. V was pared by 5 bases and J by 3 bases, with 17 bases between. CDR1 and CDR2 from the germline V gene are MNHEY and SVGAGI. CDR3 sequence reads: CASSTASRGFYEQYF. The CDR3, as DNA: TGTGCCAGCAGTACCGCATCGAGGGGATTCTACGAGCAGTACTTC.

The chain employs TRBV10-3 and TRBJ1-2; 8 nucleotides agree with TRBD1. Germline V gene lookup returns CDR1 ENHRY and CDR2 SYGVKD. The V segment lost 11 bases and the J segment 4 bases; nucleotides outside the gene matches: 6. CDR3 size: 12 residues. The CDR3 loop reads CACQGAGYGYTF. In DNA form, the CDR3 reads TGTGCCTGTCAGGGGGCAGGCTATGGCTACACCTTC.

There are a few counts of this clonotype. The CDR3 here is CASKTHRVGTDTQYF. Here the CDR3 DNA reads TGTGCCAGCAAAACCCACAGGGTTGGGACAGATACGCAGTATTTT. The chain recombines TRBV28 with TRBJ2-3, with a weak D call TRBD1 (6 bases). Germline lookup yields CDR1 MDHEN and CDR2 SYDVKM. The CDR3 spans 15 residues. Trimming took off 7 bases at V and 3 bases at J, with 17 bases between the two ends.

A few counts support this clonotype. The chain links TRBV28 to TRBJ2-6; a possible D gene is TRBD1 (6 bases). Germline-derived CDR1 and CDR2 are MDHEN and SYDVKM. V shed 0 bases and J shed 0 bases, with 9 bases lying between them. This CDR3 spans 17 amino acids. In DNA form, the CDR3 reads TGTGCCAGCAGTTTATGGTCAGGGGTCTCTGGGGCCAACGTCCTGACTTTC. Residues: CASSLWSGVSGANVLTF.

This rearrangement joins TRBV20-1 to TRBJ2-7; 8 positions match TRBD2. Germline V gene sequence: CDR1 DFQATT, CDR2 SNEGSKA (reference sequence). Losses at the gene ends were 8 bases for V and 5 bases for J; bases not matched to a gene: 11. CDR3 size: 13 residues. CDR3 region: CSPQRTSPHEQYF. The DNA of the CDR3 is TGCAGTCCCCAGCGGACTAGCCCCCACGAGCAGTACTTC.

The chain is built from TRBV27 and TRBJ2-5; D might be TRBD1 or TRBD2, each matching 5 bases. Deletions cut 7 bases from V and 1 base from J, with 16 bases between. The length of the CDR3 is 15 residues. The germline V gene has CDR1 MNHEY and CDR2 SMNVEV (reference sequence). The CDR3 DNA sequence: TGTGCCAGCAAATCCGGGACCCCCCTCCAAGAGACCCAGTACTTC. Its translation: CASKSGTPLQETQYF.

The rearrangement links TRBV6-6 to TRBJ2-5, with 9 nucleotides matching TRBD1. V shed 4 bases and J 11 bases; nucleotides not matched to a gene: 17. The CDR3 spans 16 residues. Germline values: CDR1 MNHNY, CDR2 SVGAGI (reference sequence). This CDR3 reads CASSSSGTGIPNEQYF. The CDR3 bases are TGTGCCAGCAGTTCATCCGGGACAGGGATTCCCAATGAGCAGTACTTC.

This clonotype was seen a handful of times. The chain joins TRBV7-9 to TRBJ2-3; 7 nucleotides align to TRBD1. The CDR3 sequence is 16 residues long. V shed 3 bases and J 1 base; nucleotides not matched to a gene: 7. Germline V gives CDR1 SEHNR, CDR2 FQNEAQ (reference sequence). The DNA for the CDR3 is TGTGCCAGCAGCTTCCAGACAGGGCGGGGCACAGATACGCAGTATTTT. Protein product: CASSFQTGRGTDTQYF.

V and J are TRBV6-2 or TRBV6-3 and TRBJ2-1; 8 bases map to TRBD1. The CDR3 sequence is 15 residues long. Germline trimming cut 6 bases from V and 3 bases from J; bases unmatched to any gene: 7. Germline V gene sequence: CDR1 MNHEY, CDR2 SVGEGT. The CDR3 DNA reads TGTGCCAGCAGGATGCAGGGGGCACTCTACAATGAGCAGTTCTTC. Amino acids: CASRMQGALYNEQFF.

This clonotype was observed a handful of times. The chain uses TRBV20-1 and TRBJ2-7; 8 bases are shared with TRBD1. The germline V gene has CDR1 DFQATT and CDR2 SNEGSKA (reference sequence). CDR3 length: 13 amino acids. The V and J ends lost 4 bases and 2 bases, in that order; junction bases with no gene match: 4. In DNA, the CDR3 is TGCAGTGCTACTCGGACAGGGACCTACGAGCAGTACTTC. Protein: CSATRTGTYEQYF.